The next 20 T cell receptor beta chains were all read from a single sample in a study of blood T cell repertoires in COVID-19. Profiled with immunoSEQ multiplex PCR; TCRdb holds only in-frame clones, not every one. Among approximately 140,000 clones listed, 80% to 90% were seen once. Input material: peripheral blood. These receptors were collected from a man between 65 and 79 years old with acute or convalescent COVID-19.

This chain links TRBV28 with TRBJ1-4, with 9 bases identical to TRBD1. The CDR3 extends over 14 amino acids. Per germline, CDR1 MDHEN and CDR2 SYDVKM. J lost 7 bases, V lost 6 bases, and 6 bases had no gene match. The CDR3: CASRSQGASEKLFF. In DNA form, the CDR3 reads TGTGCCAGCAGGTCACAGGGGGCGAGTGAAAAACTGTTTTTT.

The V gene is TRBV28, the J gene TRBJ2-1; TRBD2 aligns across 10 bases. The V gene's germline CDR1 is MDHEN and CDR2 SYDVKM. This CDR3 contains 14 residues. The J segment lost 6 bases and the V segment lost 5 bases, leaving 4 bases of the junction unmatched. CDR3 sequence (DNA): TGTGCCAGCAGTGTCCTAGCGGGAGTCAATGAGCAGTTCTTC. Encoded protein: CASSVLAGVNEQFF.

This chain joins TRBV5-6 and TRBJ2-2; maybe TRBD2 (5 bases). The ends were cut back, 2 bases at V and 2 bases at J, with 7 bases in the middle. From germline, CDR1 is SGHDT and CDR2 YYEEEE. This CDR3 is built from 14 residues. The CDR3 loop reads CASSFGVNTGELFF. CDR3 nucleotides: TGTGCCAGCAGCTTCGGGGTTAACACCGGGGAGCTGTTTTTT.

This clone was picked up one time. The chain joins TRBV5-6 to TRBJ1-4; TRBD1 agrees at 9 bases. The CDR3 sequence is 19 residues long. CDR1 and CDR2 from the germline V gene are SGHDT and YYEEEE. V dropped 4 bases and J dropped 8; count of bases not matched to a gene: 21. The CDR3 nucleotides are TGTGCCAGCAGCCACAATCCTGCCCGTAAACAGGGGGCAGAAGAAAAACTGTTTTTT. It translates to CASSHNPARKQGAEEKLFF.

This clone is medium-sized by share. This CDR3 reads CASSDRDTRRNGYTF. In DNA form, the CDR3 reads TGTGCCAGCAGTGATCGGGACACTAGACGTAATGGCTACACCTTC. This rearrangement joins TRBV28 to TRBJ1-2; D is perhaps TRBD1 (6 bases). Per germline, CDR1 MDHEN and CDR2 SYDVKM. This CDR3 has 15 amino acids. Trimming took off 5 bases at V and 6 bases at J, with 19 bases between the two ends.

The genes are TRBV18 and TRBJ1-2; no reliable D call. V lost 1 base and J lost 2, with 5 bases in between. Germline assignment: CDR1 KGHSH and CDR2 LQKENI. The CDR3 runs 13 residues. This chain's CDR3 is CASSPLMNYGYTF. The CDR3 region has the DNA TGTGCCAGCTCACCACTTATGAACTATGGCTACACCTTC.

This chain connects TRBV28 to TRBJ1-2; 7 bases align to TRBD1. V lost 3 bases, J lost 0 bases, and 1 base stayed unmatched. The CDR3 is 14 amino acids. Germline-derived CDR1 and CDR2 are MDHEN and SYDVKM. CDR3 sequence reads: CASSFGQANYGYTF. The DNA for the CDR3 is TGTGCCAGCAGTTTCGGACAGGCTAACTATGGCTACACCTTC.

V and J are TRBV19 and TRBJ1-1; 7 bases map to TRBD1. CDR1 LNHDA and CDR2 SQIVND come from the germline V gene (reference sequence). This CDR3 contains 15 residues. V was clipped by 5 bases and J by 3 bases; unmatched bases: 9. The CDR3 nucleotides are TGTGCCAGTAGTTTCCGGGACAGTATTTACACTGAAGCTTTCTTT. It codes for CASSFRDSIYTEAFF.

The chain uses TRBV25-1 and TRBJ1-2; 9 bases align to TRBD1. Germline V gene data show CDR1 as MGHDK and CDR2 as SYGVNS. This CDR3 comprises 12 residues. V dropped 6 bases and J dropped 14; count of bases not matched to a gene: 10. CDR3 coding DNA: TGTGCCAGCAGCCGGGGGACAGGGCGTATAACCTTC. Its protein product is CASSRGTGRITF.

The chain links TRBV19 to TRBJ1-2; D gene ambiguous. The CDR3 length is 17 residues. CDR1 is LNHDA and CDR2 is SQIVND in the germline V gene (reference sequence). Trimming cost V 5 bases and J 4 bases, with 23 bases left between them. The CDR3 here is CASSSHRGGDNGYGYTF. DNA of the CDR3: TGTGCCAGTAGTTCTCATCGAGGCGGAGATAACGGCTATGGCTACACCTTC.

The rearrangement links TRBV7-2 to TRBJ2-7; 9 bases are a match to TRBD2. V shed 6 bases, J shed 0 bases, and the junction held 3 bases outside the gene matches. This CDR3 spans 14 amino acids. CDR1 and CDR2 from the germline V gene are SGHTA and FQGNSA. The CDR3 is CASRKREASYEQYF. The CDR3 coding sequence is TGTGCCAGCAGAAAGCGGGAGGCCTCCTACGAGCAGTACTTC.

This clone was seen just once. The genes are TRBV4-3 and TRBJ2-7, with 7 bases identical to TRBD1. Germline CDR1 is LGHNA and CDR2 is YSLEER. The CDR3 is 15 residues long. V shed 0 bases, J shed 2 bases, and the junction held 4 bases outside the gene matches. The CDR3 DNA follows: TGCGCCAGCAGCCAAGATTGGACAGGAACCTACGAGCAGTACTTC. Translating gives CASSQDWTGTYEQYF.

This chain joins TRBV5-1 and TRBJ2-3; the D gene is possibly TRBD2 (5 bases). From germline, CDR1 is SGHRS and CDR2 YFSETQ. The CDR3 loop spans 16 amino acids. Trimming took 5 bases from V and 3 from J, leaving 19 bases between them. CDR3 nucleotide sequence: TGCGCCAGCAGTACCCTGGACTGGGGAACTACAGATACGCAGTATTTT. Amino acids: CASSTLDWGTTDTQYF. The full variable domain, completed using reference TRBV5-1 and TRBJ2-3, is KAGVTQTPRYLIKTRGQQVTLSCSPISGHRSVSWYQQTPGQGLQFLFEYFSETQRNKGNFPGRFSGRQFSNSRSEMNVSTLELGDSALYLCASSTLDWGTTDTQYFGPGTRLTVL.

The CDR3: CATSSLDKRTYGYTF. Here the CDR3 DNA reads TGTGCCACCAGCAGTCTGGACAAACGGACCTATGGCTACACCTTC. The chain has TRBV15 and TRBJ1-2; D is possibly TRBD1 (5 bases). This CDR3 has 15 amino acids. Trimming removed 3 bases at V and 4 bases at J, with 15 bases between. The germline V gene encodes CDR1 LNHNV and CDR2 YYDKDF (reference sequence).

This clone was detected only a few times. The chain uses TRBV27 and TRBJ2-6, with D perhaps matching TRBD2 (6 bases). This CDR3 has 16 residues. V was shortened by 4 bases and J by 0 bases, with 10 bases between the two germline ends. CDR1 and CDR2 from the germline V gene are MNHEY and SMNVEV (reference sequence). This CDR3 is CASSSVGLSGANVLTF. CDR3 DNA sequence: TGTGCCAGCAGTTCAGTGGGACTCTCTGGGGCCAACGTCCTGACTTTC. Using reference TRBV27 and TRBJ2-6 for the parts outside the CDR3, the full variable domain is EAQVTQNPRYLITVTGKKLTVTCSQNMNHEYMSWYRQDPGLGLRQIYYSMNVEVTDKGDVPEGYKVSRKEKRNFPLILESPSPNQTSLYFCASSSVGLSGANVLTFGAGSRLTVL.

The chain recombines TRBV29-1 with TRBJ2-5, with D possibly matching TRBD2 (7 bases). CDR3 length equals 12 residues. Germline CDR1 SQVTM, CDR2 ANQGSEA. Trimming shortened V by 7 bases and J by 4 bases, and 13 bases separated the two germline ends. The CDR3 region has the DNA TGCAGCGAGAGGGGGAGGGGAGAGACCCAGTACTTC. Encoded protein: CSERGRGETQYF.

The genes are TRBV19 and TRBJ1-6, with a weak D call TRBD1 (6 bases). Germline V gives CDR1 LNHDA, CDR2 SQIVND (reference sequence). Between the trimmed V and J ends, which lost 6 bases and 6 bases, there was a span of 15 bases. This CDR3 is built from 15 residues. The CDR3 loop is CASRLPDRTNSPLHF. CDR3 DNA sequence: TGTGCCAGTAGGCTCCCCGACAGGACTAATTCACCCCTCCACTTT.

This sequence joins TRBV5-6 and TRBJ2-1; tentatively, D is TRBD2 (6 bases). The V end lost 6 bases, the J end lost 0 bases, and 16 bases lay between the germline ends. The germline V gene has CDR1 SGHDT and CDR2 YYEEEE. This CDR3 has 16 amino acids. The CDR3 DNA follows: TGTGCCAGCACCCTGGGTCTAGCGAGCTCCTACAATGAGCAGTTCTTC. Translating gives CASTLGLASSYNEQFF.

V usage is TRBV24-1 and J usage is TRBJ2-2, with TRBD2 identical over 9 bases. From germline, CDR1 is KGHDR and CDR2 SFDVKD. This CDR3 comprises 16 residues. The J segment lost 5 bases and the V segment lost 2 bases, leaving 5 bases of the junction unmatched. The CDR3 reads CATSDSGLALTGELFF. The CDR3 DNA reads as TGTGCCACCAGTGATTCAGGACTAGCGCTAACCGGGGAGCTGTTTTTT.

This chain connects TRBV6-2 or TRBV6-3 to TRBJ2-2; 8 positions match TRBD1. The CDR3 contains 15 residues. Germline trimming cut 4 bases from V and 7 bases from J; bases unmatched to any gene: 8. Germline-derived CDR1 and CDR2 are MNHEY and SVGEGT. CDR3 residues: CASSLTGGIGGELFF. The CDR3 DNA is TGTGCCAGCAGTTTAACAGGGGGGATAGGCGGGGAGCTGTTTTTT.